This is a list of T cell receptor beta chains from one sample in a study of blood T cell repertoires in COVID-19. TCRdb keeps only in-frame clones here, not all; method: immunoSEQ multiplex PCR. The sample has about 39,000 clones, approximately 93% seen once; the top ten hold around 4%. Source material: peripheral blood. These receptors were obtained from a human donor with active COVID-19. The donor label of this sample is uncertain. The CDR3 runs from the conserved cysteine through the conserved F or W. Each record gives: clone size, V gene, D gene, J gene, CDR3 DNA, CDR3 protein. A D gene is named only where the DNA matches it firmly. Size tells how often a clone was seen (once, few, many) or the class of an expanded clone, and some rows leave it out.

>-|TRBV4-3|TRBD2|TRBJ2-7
TGCGCCAGCAGCCAAGTACAAGCGGGAGGGCCTTACGAGCAGTACTTC
CASSQVQAGGPYEQYF
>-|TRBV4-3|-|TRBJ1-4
TGCGCCAGCAGCCTTAGTCCCATCGGGGAAAAACTGTTTTTT
CASSLSPIGEKLFF
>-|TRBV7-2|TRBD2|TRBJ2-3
TGTGCCAGCAGCTTAGGTTCGGCGGGAGGCGTCACAGATACGCAGTATTTT
CASSLGSAGGVTDTQYF
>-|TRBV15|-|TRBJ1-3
TGTGCCACCAGCAGAGATCTTTCGGAGCCTGGAAACACCATATATTTT
CATSRDLSEPGNTIYF
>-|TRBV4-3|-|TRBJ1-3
TGCGCCAGCAGCCGGATCGTGGGGGCTCTTTCGGTCGCTGGAAACACCATATATTTT
CASSRIVGALSVAGNTIYF
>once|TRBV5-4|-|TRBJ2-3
TGTGCCAGCAGCTTTCTGGGACTGAGCACAGATACGCAGTATTTT
CASSFLGLSTDTQYF
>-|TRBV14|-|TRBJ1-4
TGTGCCAGCAGCCAAACAGGGTTGGGGCTGTTTTTT
CASSQTGLGLFF
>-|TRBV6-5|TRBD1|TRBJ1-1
TGTGCCAGCAGCGACAGGGGGCTGAACACTGAAGCTTTCTTT
CASSDRGLNTEAFF
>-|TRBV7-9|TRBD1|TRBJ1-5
TGTGCCAGCAGCGTCGGACAGGGGTCTCAGCCCCAGCATTTT
CASSVGQGSQPQHF
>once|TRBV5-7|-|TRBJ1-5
TGTGCCAGCAGCCTGAGTCAGCCCCAGCATTTT
CASSLSQPQHF
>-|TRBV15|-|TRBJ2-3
TGTGCCACCAGCAGAGATTCAGGAGATACGCAGTATTTT
CATSRDSGDTQYF
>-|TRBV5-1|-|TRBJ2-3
TGCGCCAGCAGCTTTCGCGGCCTTAGCACAGATACGCAGTATTTT
CASSFRGLSTDTQYF
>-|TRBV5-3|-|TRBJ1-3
TGTGCCAGAAGCTTGGTAAGTTCGGCGGTCTCTGGAAACACCATATATTTT
CARSLVSSAVSGNTIYF
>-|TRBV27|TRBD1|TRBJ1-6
TGTGCCAGCAGAAAGGGGACAGGGGATTTGGCCTGGTCACCCCTCCACTTT
CASRKGTGDLAWSPLHF
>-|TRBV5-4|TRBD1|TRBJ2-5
TGTGCCAGCAGCTCCCCCGGGACAGGGAGGGAGACCCAGTACTTC
CASSSPGTGRETQYF
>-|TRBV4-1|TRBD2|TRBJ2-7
TGCGCCAGCAGCCAAGATTCGGGCCTAGCGGTCTACGAGCAGTACTTC
CASSQDSGLAVYEQYF
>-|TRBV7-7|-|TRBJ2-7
TGTGCCAGCAGCGCCACAGGTACCTACGAGCAGTACTTC
CASSATGTYEQYF
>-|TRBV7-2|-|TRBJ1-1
TGTGCCAGCAGCGGTAGGGGGGGGACTGAAGCTTTCTTT
CASSGRGGTEAFF
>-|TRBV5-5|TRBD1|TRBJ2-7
TGTGCCAGCAGCTTACGGGCAGGGGGCTACGAGCAGTACTTC
CASSLRAGGYEQYF
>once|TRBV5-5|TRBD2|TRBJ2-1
TGTGCCAGCAGCTTGAGCGCCGGGACTAGCGCGAATGAGCAGTTCTTC
CASSLSAGTSANEQFF
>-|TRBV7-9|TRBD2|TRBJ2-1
TGTGCCAGCAGCTTTCCTAGTAGCGGGAGTCTCAATGAGCAGTTCTTC
CASSFPSSGSLNEQFF
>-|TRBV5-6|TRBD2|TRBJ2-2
TGTGCCAGCAGCGCTCTAGCGGGAGAGATCGGGGAGCTGTTTTTT
CASSALAGEIGELFF
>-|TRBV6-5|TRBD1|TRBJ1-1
TGTGCCTCTTCCGGGACAGGCTCGAACACTGAAGCTTTCTTT
CASSGTGSNTEAFF
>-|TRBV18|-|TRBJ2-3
TGTGCCAGCTCAAAACGGACGGCGCGGGGCACAGATACGCAGTATTTT
CASSKRTARGTDTQYF
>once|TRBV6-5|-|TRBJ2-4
TGTGCCAGCAGTTCTTTTGAGGGAAACATTCAGTACTTC
CASSSFEGNIQYF
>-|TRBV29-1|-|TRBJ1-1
TGCAGCACAACCACGGGGGTGGCTGAAGCTTTCTTT
CSTTTGVAEAFF
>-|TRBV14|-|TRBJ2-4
TGTGCCAGCAGCCTTCGGGTCCAAAACATTCAGTACTTC
CASSLRVQNIQYF